This is a list of T cell receptor beta chains from one sample in a study of regulatory T cells in long-lasting Graves disease. TCRdb itself ran the multiplex PCR reads through MiXCR, one entry per CDR3 protein. This table holds 450,000 to 600,000 distinct CDR3 sequences, 15% to 20% found once. The data were also submitted as part of a second study, on T cells in Graves' hyperthyroidism and ophthalmopathy.

The sample here was peripheral blood mononuclear cells (PBMCs), taken at new diagnosis, from a patient treated with antithyroid drugs. These receptors were obtained from a man aged 35-49 years with Graves disease. Both conserved end residues are part of each CDR3. D genes are given only for firm matches. Expanded clones are given a class, and other clones once, few, many or no size at all.

CAISDLLQGRSDTQYF	TGTGCCATCAGTGACCTCCTGCAGGGGCGATCAGATACGCAGTATTTT	NA	TRBV10-3	NA	TRBJ2-3
CASSEGGTSGSTDTQYF	TGTGCCAGCAGTGAAGGCGGGACTAGCGGGAGTACAGATACGCAGTATTTT	many	TRBV2	TRBD2	TRBJ2-3
CASSPPGFAEAFF	TGTGCCAGCAGCCCTCCAGGGTTTGCTGAAGCTTTCTTT	many	TRBV3-1	NA	TRBJ1-1
CASSLTRLSDTQYF	TGTGCCAGCAGCTTAACGAGGCTGAGTGATACACAGTATTTT	NA	TRBV7-9	NA	TRBJ2-3
CASSHRDRGQGEQYF	TGTGCCAGCAGCCACCGGGACAGGGGGCAAGGGGAGCAGTACTTC	few	TRBV11-1	TRBD1	TRBJ2-7
CASSYSAEQFF	TGTGCCAGCAGTTACTCGGCTGAGCAGTTCTTC	NA	TRBV6-2/TRBV6-3	NA	TRBJ2-1
CSWGGPSGTNEQYF	TGCAGTTGGGGGGGGCCTAGCGGGACTAACGAGCAGTACTTC	many	TRBV20-1	TRBD2	TRBJ2-7
CAWSVRRYTEAFF	TGTGCCTGGAGTGTTCGTCGGTACACTGAAGCTTTCTTT	many	TRBV30	NA	TRBJ1-1
CATSRPPRTSSYEQYF	TGTGCCACCAGCAGACCACCACGGACTAGCTCGTACGAGCAGTACTTC	NA	TRBV15	TRBD2	TRBJ2-7
CATSGQIYEQYF	TGTGCCACCTCGGGACAGATTTACGAGCAGTACTTC	many	TRBV28	TRBD1	TRBJ2-7
CASSTIAGAYEQYF	TGTGCCAGCAGTACCATAGCGGGAGCCTACGAGCAGTACTTC	NA	TRBV6-1	TRBD2	TRBJ2-7
CASSEQIATNEKLFF	TGTGCCAGCAGTGAACAGATAGCAACTAATGAAAAACTGTTTTTT	few	TRBV2	NA	TRBJ1-4
CASRGMHEQYF	TGTGCCAGCAGAGGGATGCACGAGCAGTACTTC	many	TRBV6-1	NA	TRBJ2-7
CATSDSGTADEKLFF	TGTGCCACCAGTGATTCCGGGACAGCCGATGAAAAACTGTTTTTT	NA	TRBV24-1	TRBD1	TRBJ1-4
CASGPSVGGLRRGVNTEAFF	TGTGCCAGCGGCCCTTCGGTCGGGGGACTTCGAAGGGGGGTTAACACTGAAGCTTTCTTT	many	TRBV6-1	NA	TRBJ1-1
CASSSSHRTGTYEQYF	TGTGCCAGCAGTTCCTCACATCGGACAGGGACCTACGAGCAGTACTTC	many	TRBV27	TRBD1	TRBJ2-7
CAISESTGPGTDTQYF	TGTGCCATCAGTGAGTCTACTGGGCCGGGGACAGATACGCAGTATTTT	few	TRBV10-3	NA	TRBJ2-3
CASTFSREKVSTDTQYF	TGTGCCAGCACCTTCTCGCGGGAGAAAGTGAGCACAGATACGCAGTATTTT	few	TRBV7-9	TRBD2	TRBJ2-3
CASSLTGLAGDSYEQYF	TGTGCCAGCAGCCTCACCGGTTTGGCGGGGGATTCCTACGAGCAGTACTTC	NA	TRBV9	TRBD2	TRBJ2-7
CAISESTSGSATGELFF	TGTGCCATCAGTGAGTCAACTAGCGGGAGTGCCACCGGGGAGCTGTTTTTT	NA	TRBV10-3	TRBD2	TRBJ2-2
CASSPTGQLNTEAFF	TGCGCCAGCAGCCCTACGGGACAGTTGAACACTGAAGCTTTCTTT	many	TRBV5-1	TRBD1	TRBJ1-1
CASRPTGLAGVNEQFF	TGTGCCAGCAGGCCTACGGGACTAGCGGGAGTAAATGAGCAGTTCTTC	many	TRBV12-3/TRBV12-4	TRBD2	TRBJ2-1
CAISQGEIGNTEAFF	TGTGCCATCAGTCAGGGGGAGATCGGGAACACTGAAGCTTTCTTT	many	TRBV10-3	TRBD1	TRBJ1-1
CASSQELAGAEQFF	TGTGCCAGCAGCCAAGAACTAGCGGGGGCTGAGCAGTTCTTC	NA	TRBV11-1	TRBD2	TRBJ2-1
CASSWPNENIQYF	TGTGCCAGCTCCTGGCCGAACGAAAACATTCAGTACTTC	many	TRBV28	NA	TRBJ2-4
CSASVLRASSYEQYF	TGCAGTGCTAGCGTTCTTAGGGCATCCTCCTACGAGCAGTACTTC	NA	TRBV20-1	NA	TRBJ2-7
CASSLGRGRVTGELFF	TGTGCCAGCAGCTTAGGGCGCGGGAGGGTCACCGGGGAGCTGTTTTTT	NA	TRBV11-2	TRBD2	TRBJ2-2
CACGTSGRAGELFF	TGTGCCTGCGGGACTAGCGGGAGGGCCGGGGAGCTGTTTTTT	NA	TRBV10-3	TRBD2	TRBJ2-2
CSARSLAGGHAGETQYF	TGCAGTGCTAGATCGCTAGCGGGAGGGCATGCGGGAGAGACCCAGTACTTC	NA	TRBV20-1	TRBD2	TRBJ2-5
CASSWIDFNYGYTF	TGTGCCAGCAGCTGGATCGACTTTAACTATGGCTACACCTTC	many	TRBV7-9	NA	TRBJ1-2
CASSDLWDDTEAFF	TGTGCCAGCAGTGACCTATGGGATGACACTGAAGCTTTCTTT	NA	TRBV6-1	NA	TRBJ1-1
CASSPDQGPAETQYF	TGTGCCAGCAGCCCCGACCAAGGCCCGGCGGAGACCCAGTACTTC	many	TRBV3-1	NA	TRBJ2-5
CASSRSGGELFF	TGTGCCAGCAGTAGGTCGGGCGGGGAGCTGTTTTTT	NA	TRBV6-2/TRBV6-3	NA	TRBJ2-2
CASSPPLGTSANDNEQFF	TGTGCCAGCTCACCGCCACTAGGGACTAGCGCGAACGACAATGAGCAGTTCTTC	NA	TRBV18	TRBD2	TRBJ2-1
CASSGGGHQETQYF	TGTGCCAGCAGCGGAGGGGGACACCAAGAGACCCAGTACTTC	many	TRBV9	NA	TRBJ2-5
CASHMRGHIYNEQFF	TGTGCCAGCCACATGAGGGGGCATATCTACAATGAGCAGTTCTTC	many	TRBV6-1	TRBD1	TRBJ2-1
CATSDITGGPPDTQYF	TGTGCCACCAGTGATATAACGGGAGGGCCTCCAGATACGCAGTATTTT	many	TRBV24-1	TRBD2	TRBJ2-3
CASSIGSNNEQFF	TGTGCCAGTAGTATCGGTTCAAACAATGAGCAGTTCTTC	many	TRBV19	NA	TRBJ2-1
CASSTRQGYGYTF	TGTGCCAGCAGTACTCGACAGGGATATGGCTACACCTTC	few	TRBV27	TRBD1	TRBJ1-2
CANSGDRSYGYTF	TGTGCCAACAGTGGGGACAGGAGCTATGGCTACACCTTC	NA	TRBV2	TRBD1	TRBJ1-2
CASSGTVAYEQYF	TGTGCCAGCAGCGGGACGGTGGCCTACGAGCAGTACTTC	NA	TRBV27	NA	TRBJ2-7
CASSESPWGEGNTIYF	TGTGCCAGCAGTGAGTCTCCGTGGGGCGAGGGAAACACCATATATTTT	many	TRBV2	NA	TRBJ1-3
CASSIVREYYNEQFF	TGTGCCAGTAGTATAGTCCGGGAGTACTACAATGAGCAGTTCTTC	NA	TRBV19	NA	TRBJ2-1
CASSSRLAGGWADTQYF	TGTGCCAGCAGTTCGAGACTAGCGGGAGGATGGGCAGATACGCAGTATTTT	NA	TRBV28	TRBD2	TRBJ2-3
CAITERGSGANVLTF	TGTGCCATCACCGAGAGGGGGTCTGGGGCCAACGTCCTGACTTTC	NA	TRBV10-3	NA	TRBJ2-6
CASSSLTGPWINSPLHF	TGTGCCAGCAGTTCCCTGACAGGGCCCTGGATTAATTCACCCCTCCACTTT	NA	TRBV28	TRBD1	TRBJ1-6
CSARVYEYEQYF	TGCAGTGCTAGAGTTTATGAGTACGAGCAGTACTTC	NA	TRBV20-1	NA	TRBJ2-7
CASKASGSPDTQYF	TGTGCCAGCAAGGCTAGCGGGAGCCCAGATACGCAGTATTTT	NA	TRBV2	TRBD2	TRBJ2-3
CATSDSHPQTQYF	TGTGCCACCAGTGATTCCCACCCCCAGACCCAGTACTTC	many	TRBV24-1	NA	TRBJ2-5
CATSNRTDASTDTQYF	TGTGCCACCAGTAACCGGACAGATGCTAGCACAGATACGCAGTATTTT	few	TRBV24-1	NA	TRBJ2-3
CASSPGRDYEQYF	TGTGCCAGCTCACCGGGGCGCGATTACGAGCAGTACTTC	many	TRBV18	NA	TRBJ2-7
CASSPGGTRAYGYTF	TGTGCCAGCAGCCCGGGGGGGACAAGAGCCTATGGCTACACCTTC	many	TRBV5-5	NA	TRBJ1-2
CASSHALGTGLADTQYF	TGTGCCAGCAGCCACGCCCTAGGGACAGGGCTCGCAGATACGCAGTATTTT	NA	TRBV14	TRBD1	TRBJ2-3
CASLLTSGSKDTQYF	TGTGCCAGCCTTTTAACTAGCGGATCAAAAGATACGCAGTATTTT	many	TRBV2	TRBD2	TRBJ2-3
CASSQDWTGLFF	TGTGCCAGCAGCCAAGATTGGACAGGGCTGTTCTTC	few	TRBV14	TRBD1	TRBJ2-1
CASSPPGLAGARNEQFF	TGTGCCAGCAGTCCTCCGGGACTAGCGGGAGCAAGGAATGAGCAGTTCTTC	many	TRBV12-3/TRBV12-4	TRBD2	TRBJ2-1
CASSLSPGKGDNEQFF	TGCGCCAGCAGCTTGAGTCCGGGTAAGGGGGACAATGAGCAGTTCTTC	many	TRBV5-1	NA	TRBJ2-1